This T cell receptor beta chain was sequenced in a study of cytomegalovirus exposure and HLA in healthy donors. The method was immunoSEQ multiplex PCR; TCRdb's version includes in-frame clones alone and lacks a portion of them. The sample includes about 110,000 clones, roughly 90% seen only once; the top ten take roughly 2.1%. Comment on this clone: The target antigen is unknown.

Study-wide findings and caveats: In vitro data verified three CMV-associated chains as specific for CMV antigens.

The source of this sequence is a woman under 30 in good health and CMV-seronegative. Sequenced sample: PBMCs.

CDR3 sequence: CASSQNRGLTGNTIYF. The CDR3 DNA follows: TGTGCCAGCAGCCAAAACAGGGGGCTCACTGGAAACACCATATATTTT. The chain recombines TRBV7-7 with TRBJ1-3; 9 bases fit TRBD1. The ends lost 5 bases at V and 2 bases at J; junction bases unmatched: 7. This CDR3 is built from 16 residues. CDR1 SSHAT and CDR2 FNYEAQ come from the germline V gene (reference sequence).